This TCR beta chain derives from a study of T cell responses to AZD1222 COVID-19 vaccine. Libraries were prepared by immunoSEQ multiplex PCR; TCRdb keeps only in-frame clonotypes and omits some of them. The data hold about 96,000 clones, with roughly nine tenths observed a single time. Study-level findings and limits: Elevations in Spike-specific TCR breadth and depth followed administration of two AZD1222 doses. No day 14 peak samples; only post-peak repertoires were characterized. Reportedly, close to half of spike-specific TCRs are directed against unmutated variant regions. The donors showed a predominance of white British ancestry and of females, with possible underestimation of clonal diversity.

In germline, CDR1 is SGHDT, CDR2 YYEEEE. Germline trimming cut 2 bases from V and 1 base from J; bases unmatched to any gene: 1. The CDR3 totals 15 residues. In the case of this clone: The antigen is unknown.

The chain carries TRBV5-6 and TRBJ2-5, with 11 bases matching TRBD2. This sequence was found in an adult in good health. The sequenced sample was peripheral blood, obtained on day 0 of AZD1222 vaccination. The CDR3 region is CASSFTSGGQETQYF. The CDR3 coding sequence is TGTGCCAGCAGCTTTACTAGCGGGGGCCAAGAGACCCAGTACTTC.